These 18 T cell receptor beta chains were all obtained from the same sample, sequenced in a study of T cell responses to AZD1222 COVID-19 vaccine. The protocol was immunoSEQ multiplex PCR, while the TCRdb copy is restricted to in-frame clones and leaves out a portion. The sample has some 200,000 clones; 70% to 90% are singletons. The sample here was peripheral blood, taken 28 days after the second AZD1222 dose. Receptors were obtained from an adult who received the AZD1222 COVID-19 vaccine.

This chain uses TRBV5-6 with TRBJ1-1, with D uncertain. Germline CDR1 is SGHDT and CDR2 is YYEEEE. The CDR3 length is 15 residues. The germline V and J ends were trimmed by 2 bases and 0 bases, with 11 bases remaining between them. The CDR3 loop is CASSLEGRMNTEAFF. Here the CDR3 DNA reads TGTGCCAGCAGCTTAGAAGGACGGATGAACACTGAAGCTTTCTTT.

This clone was recorded a few times. The chain couples TRBV30 to TRBJ2-2; tentatively, D is TRBD1 or TRBD2 (5 bases each). V was trimmed by 4 bases and J by 3 bases, leaving 12 bases between them. Germline V CDR1 and CDR2: GTSNPN, SVGIG (reference sequence). CDR3 length: 14 amino acids. CDR3 amino acids: CAWKPGAYTGELFF. The CDR3 DNA follows: TGTGCCTGGAAGCCCGGGGCGTACACCGGGGAGCTGTTTTTT.

V gene TRBV27 combines with J gene TRBJ1-5, with D possibly being TRBD1 (5 bases). Trimming removed 10 bases at V and 3 bases at J, with 16 bases between. Germline V gene sequence: CDR1 MNHEY, CDR2 SMNVEV (reference sequence). The CDR3 loop spans 14 amino acids. DNA for the CDR3: TGTGCCACCCGTAGGCCAGGGCCCAATCAGCCCCAGCATTTT. Its translation: CATRRPGPNQPQHF.

The chain recombines TRBV11-2 with TRBJ2-2; D is undetermined. Trimming took 5 bases from V and 4 from J, leaving 11 bases between them. CDR1 and CDR2 from the germline V gene are SGHAT and FQNNGV. CDR3 length: 14 residues. CDR3 residues: CASSPLDSTGELFF. The DNA for the CDR3 is TGTGCCAGCAGCCCCTTGGATTCCACCGGGGAGCTGTTTTTT.

This chain links TRBV12-5 with TRBJ2-2; TRBD1 is a possible D gene (6 bases). CDR3 size: 16 residues. The germline V gene has CDR1 LGHNT and CDR2 FRNRAP. Trimming removed 6 bases from V and 5 bases from J, with 19 bases in between. CDR3 sequence reads: CASGRLSGVRTGELFF. The CDR3 nucleotides read TGTGCTAGTGGCCGACTTTCAGGGGTCAGGACCGGGGAGCTGTTTTTT.

CDR3 DNA sequence: TGTGCCAGCAGTGACAGGGGGGATGAAAAACTGTTTTTT. It encodes CASSDRGDEKLFF. This chain links TRBV2 with TRBJ1-4, with 7 bases fitting TRBD1. The CDR3 runs to 13 residues. In germline, CDR1 is SNHLY, CDR2 FYNNEI. V gave up 3 bases and J gave up 6 bases; unmatched junction bases: 1.

This clone was counted once. The chain recombines TRBV30 with TRBJ1-5; D remains unclear. From germline, CDR1 is GTSNPN and CDR2 SVGIG (reference sequence). Trimming left V 1 base short and J 0 bases short, with 10 bases between. This CDR3 comprises 15 residues. Written as DNA, the CDR3 is TGTGCCTGGAGTGCTGGCCAATATAGCAATCAGCCCCAGCATTTT. Its translation: CAWSAGQYSNQPQHF.

V and J are TRBV7-2 and TRBJ1-3; TRBD1 might be the D (6 bases). In germline, CDR1 is SGHTA, CDR2 FQGNSA. V was cut by 1 base and J by 1 base, with 14 bases left in between. The CDR3 sequence is 17 residues long. The CDR3 coding sequence is TGTGCCAGCAGCTTAGTGCCCAGGGGTGCGTCTGGAAACACCATATATTTT. Amino acid sequence: CASSLVPRGASGNTIYF.

The V call is TRBV24-1, the J call TRBJ2-1, with D perhaps matching TRBD2 (5 bases). Trimming took off 3 bases at V and 2 bases at J, with 10 bases between the two ends. The V gene's germline CDR1 is KGHDR and CDR2 SFDVKD. The CDR3 consists of 15 residues. Written as DNA, the CDR3 is TGTGCCACCAGTGATGACACCGGGACCTACAATGAGCAGTTCTTC. The encoded protein is CATSDDTGTYNEQFF.

This chain uses TRBV30 with TRBJ2-3, with a tentative D call TRBD2 (6 bases). The CDR3 contains 13 residues. Germline CDR1 is GTSNPN and CDR2 is SVGIG (reference sequence). V was clipped by 5 bases and J by 2 bases, with 11 bases between them. This chain's CDR3 is CAWGRRVTDTQYF. In DNA form, the CDR3 reads TGTGCCTGGGGGAGGAGGGTCACAGATACGCAGTATTTT. The variable domain in full, completed from reference TRBV30 and TRBJ2-3, reads SQTIHQWPATLVQPVGSPLSLECTVEGTSNPNLYWYRQAAGRGLQLLFYSVGIGQISSEVPQNLSASRPQDRQFILSSKKLLLSDSGFYLCAWGRRVTDTQYFGPGTRLTVL.

This rearrangement joins TRBV7-2 to TRBJ2-5, with 8 bases matching TRBD2. The J segment lost 1 base and the V segment lost 5 bases, leaving 9 bases of the junction unmatched. CDR3 length equals 16 residues. Germline V gene sequence: CDR1 SGHTA, CDR2 FQGNSA. The CDR3 DNA sequence: TGTGCCAGCAGCAAACCCGCGGGGGGTCTCCAAGAGACCCAGTACTTC. This codes for CASSKPAGGLQETQYF.

The genes are TRBV2 and TRBJ2-2; D call uncertain. Germline lookup yields CDR1 SNHLY and CDR2 FYNNEI. With 8 bases removed from V and 0 bases from J, the gap between germline ends came to 7 bases. The CDR3 runs to 13 residues. DNA of the CDR3: TGTGCCAGCTTAACCTCGAACACCGGGGAGCTGTTTTTT. Amino acid sequence: CASLTSNTGELFF.

The chain carries TRBV18 and TRBJ2-3, with D unresolved. The V end lost 4 bases, the J end lost 4 bases, and 9 bases lay between the germline ends. The V gene's germline CDR1 is KGHSH and CDR2 LQKENI. The CDR3 length is 13 residues. This chain's CDR3 is CASSRSDADTQYF. The CDR3 bases are TGTGCCAGCTCACGGTCAGACGCAGATACGCAGTATTTT.

The V call is TRBV20-1, the J call TRBJ2-5, with no clear D. The germline CDR1 and CDR2 sequences are DFQATT and SNEGSKA (reference sequence). Trimming removed 5 bases from V and 5 bases from J, with 9 bases in between. This CDR3 comprises 11 residues. Written as DNA, the CDR3 is TGCAGTGCTCCCATGGGGGAGACCCAGTACTTC. Translating gives CSAPMGETQYF.

This sequence joins TRBV9 and TRBJ2-5, with 8 bases fitting TRBD1. V lost 0 bases, J lost 4 bases, and 11 bases stayed unmatched. Germline V gene lookup returns CDR1 SGDLS and CDR2 YYNGEE. The CDR3 loop spans 17 amino acids. The CDR3 sequence: CASSVDPPGTGLETQYF. DNA of the CDR3: TGTGCCAGCAGCGTAGACCCTCCAGGGACAGGTCTAGAGACCCAGTACTTC. The full variable domain, with the rest looked up from reference TRBV9 and TRBJ2-5, is DSGVTQTPKHLITATGQRVTLRCSPRSGDLSVYWYQQSLDQGLQFLIQYYNGEERAKGNILERFSAQQFPDLHSELNLSSLELGDSALYFCASSVDPPGTGLETQYFGPGTRLLVL.

The J gene is TRBJ2-3, the V gene TRBV5-1, with TRBD1 matching over 10 bases. Germline CDR1 reads SGHRS; CDR2 reads YFSETQ. V gave up 3 bases and J gave up 4 bases; unmatched junction bases: 5. The CDR3 has 15 amino acids. Written as DNA, the CDR3 is TGCGCCAGCAGCTCGGGGACAGGGGTAGCAGATACGCAGTATTTT. Its translation: CASSSGTGVADTQYF. Supplemented by reference TRBV5-1 and TRBJ2-3, the full variable domain reads KAGVTQTPRYLIKTRGQQVTLSCSPISGHRSVSWYQQTPGQGLQFLFEYFSETQRNKGNFPGRFSGRQFSNSRSEMNVSTLELGDSALYLCASSSGTGVADTQYFGPGTRLTVL.

The chain recombines TRBV19 with TRBJ2-2; TRBD1 aligns across 8 bases. V lost 3 bases, J lost 6 bases, and 3 bases stayed unmatched. Germline V gives CDR1 LNHDA, CDR2 SQIVND (reference sequence). CDR3 length equals 14 residues. The CDR3 bases are TGTGCCAGTAGTATTCAGGGGGCTCCCGGGGAGCTGTTTTTT. Translated, it gives CASSIQGAPGELFF.

V usage is TRBV6-6 and J usage is TRBJ2-3; tentative D call: TRBD2 (5 bases). The CDR3 totals 13 residues. Trimming took off 4 bases at V and 6 bases at J, with 11 bases between the two ends. Germline V lookup: CDR1 MNHNY, CDR2 SVGAGI (reference sequence). The CDR3: CASSSGGGDTQYF. CDR3 coding DNA: TGTGCCAGCAGTTCGGGTGGCGGGGATACGCAGTATTTT.